The 18 T cell receptor beta chains below were found in one sample sequenced in a study of long-term antiretroviral therapy in people with HIV. The immunoSEQ assay was v3.0, run at survey level. The protocol was immunoSEQ multiplex PCR, while the TCRdb copy is restricted to in-frame clones and leaves out a portion. Among roughly 16,000 clones, approximately 81% were seen once, and the ten largest hold about 5%. This material consisted of unsorted PBMCs, taken 0.5 years after starting antiretroviral therapy. The receptors shown here come from a woman in her thirties or forties with HIV.

The chain links TRBV2 to TRBJ1-5; D possibly corresponds to TRBD1 (6 bases). The CDR3 is made up of 15 amino acids. CDR1 SNHLY and CDR2 FYNNEI come from the germline V gene. The V and J ends lost 2 bases and 4 bases respectively, with 12 bases between them. This CDR3 reads CASSELGGWNQPQHF. The DNA of the CDR3 is TGTGCCAGCAGTGAATTGGGGGGCTGGAATCAGCCCCAGCATTTT.

Comments on this clone: At one of its ends the junction is not consistent with the germline gene, which may arise from a read error. This chain links TRBV9 with TRBJ2-4, with unresolved D. CDR1 is SGDLS and CDR2 is YYNGEE in the germline V gene. CDR3 length equals 10 residues. The CDR3 sequence: CASSRTLTGF. The CDR3 DNA reads as TGTGCCAGCAGCCGAACCCTGACGGGCTTC.

The rearrangement joins TRBV6-5 to TRBJ1-1, with TRBD1 as a possible D gene (6 bases). This CDR3 contains 13 residues. Germline loops: CDR1 MNHEY, CDR2 SVGAGI. The ends were cut back, 4 bases at V and 4 bases at J, with 10 bases in the middle. CDR3: CASSSGQLTEAFF. Here the CDR3 DNA reads TGTGCCAGCAGTTCTGGACAGCTCACTGAAGCTTTCTTT.

This chain links TRBV5-1 with TRBJ1-2; possible D gene TRBD1, 6 bases. V lost 0 bases and J lost 1, with 16 bases in between. This CDR3 comprises 17 residues. Looked up from germline, CDR1 is SGHRS and CDR2 is YFSETQ. DNA for the CDR3: TGCGCCAGCAGCTTGGAATTCACGGGACAATTTAACTATGGCTACACCTTC. It translates to CASSLEFTGQFNYGYTF.

The rearrangement joins TRBV10-3 to TRBJ2-2; 7 positions agree with TRBD2. CDR1 is ENHRY and CDR2 is SYGVKD in the germline V gene. The V gene end was trimmed by 8 bases and the J gene end by 7 bases; junction bases not matched to a gene: 4. The CDR3 runs 12 residues. The CDR3 sequence: CAIAGEGGELFF. CDR3 nucleotide sequence: TGTGCCATCGCGGGAGAGGGCGGGGAGCTGTTTTTT.

In DNA, the CDR3 is TGCGCCAGCAGCCTTGCTGGACTAGCGATAGGCCCAGATACGCAGTATTTT. This translates into CASSLAGLAIGPDTQYF. The chain links TRBV5-1 to TRBJ2-3, with 9 bases identical to TRBD2. V lost 4 bases and J lost 4; bases outside the gene matches: 13. The length of the CDR3 is 17 residues. CDR1 and CDR2 from the germline V gene are SGHRS and YFSETQ.

V usage is TRBV27 and J usage is TRBJ2-5; 7 bases agree with TRBD1. This CDR3 contains 15 residues. The V gene end was trimmed by 5 bases and the J gene end by 1 base; junction bases not matched to a gene: 7. Germline V CDR1 and CDR2: MNHEY, SMNVEV (reference sequence). The DNA for the CDR3 is TGTGCCAGCAGTCCACAAAGGGACAGCCAAGAGACCCAGTACTTC. Amino acid sequence: CASSPQRDSQETQYF.

The CDR3 DNA reads as TGTGCCAGCTCACCCGACAGGGCTAACATTCAGTACTTC. It codes for CASSPDRANIQYF. The chain uses TRBV18 and TRBJ2-4; 7 nucleotides agree with TRBD1. With V trimmed by 3 bases and J by 7 bases, 3 bases remained unmatched. There are 13 residues in the CDR3. Germline V gene sequence: CDR1 KGHSH, CDR2 LQKENI. The full variable domain, rest sourced from reference TRBV18 and TRBJ2-4, is NAGVMQNPRHLVRRRGQEARLRCSPMKGHSHVYWYRQLPEEGLKFMVYLQKENIIDESGMPKERFSAEFPKEGPSILRIQQVVRGDSAAYFCASSPDRANIQYFGAGTRLSVL.

The V gene is TRBV10-3, the J gene TRBJ1-1, with 12 positions matching TRBD1. This CDR3 region has 17 residues. V trimming: 7 bases; J trimming: 4 bases; junction bases outside the gene matches: 13. The germline gives CDR1 ENHRY, CDR2 SYGVKD. CDR3: CAITNLRDRGHGTEAFF. The CDR3 bases are TGTGCCATCACCAATCTCCGGGACAGGGGGCATGGCACTGAAGCTTTCTTT.

The chain links TRBV5-1 to TRBJ1-1, with TRBD1 matching over 8 bases. Looked up from germline, CDR1 is SGHRS and CDR2 is YFSETQ. The CDR3 runs 17 residues. J gave up 4 bases and V 0 bases, and 11 bases lay outside the gene matches. CDR3 sequence: CASSLDLGRGLRTEAFF. The CDR3 coding sequence is TGCGCCAGCAGCTTGGATTTGGGCAGGGGGCTCCGCACTGAAGCTTTCTTT.

The CDR3, as DNA: TGTGCCTCCCGGGACAGGGGGGAAAAACTGTTTTTT. This translates into CASRDRGEKLFF. This chain connects TRBV10-3 to TRBJ1-4, with 11 bases identical to TRBD1. The CDR3 has 12 residues. Germline values: CDR1 ENHRY, CDR2 SYGVKD. V gave up 11 bases and J gave up 8 bases; unmatched junction bases: 4.

This chain uses TRBV5-1 with TRBJ1-1; D is unresolved. From germline, CDR1 is SGHRS and CDR2 YFSETQ. With 1 base removed from V and 0 bases from J, the gap between germline ends came to 7 bases. The CDR3 consists of 14 residues. The DNA of the CDR3 is TGCGCCAGCAGCTTGAACGACATGAACACTGAAGCTTTCTTT. Translating gives CASSLNDMNTEAFF.

This clone was counted only a few times. The V call is TRBV19, the J call TRBJ1-2; no firm D call. The germline CDR1 and CDR2 sequences are LNHDA and SQIVND (reference sequence). Trimming removed 2 bases at V and 7 bases at J, with 11 bases between. CDR3 length equals 13 residues. CDR3 DNA: TGTGCCAGTAGTATATTGGGAGAAGGTGGCTACACCTTC. Its translation is CASSILGEGGYTF.

This clone was observed once. CDR3 amino acids: CASSQGTSGSTDTQYF. For the CDR3, the DNA is TGTGCCAGCAGCCAAGGGACTAGCGGAAGCACAGATACGCAGTATTTT. This chain connects TRBV7-7 to TRBJ2-3, with 11 positions matching TRBD2. The CDR3 totals 16 residues. The ends lost 5 bases at V and 0 bases at J; junction bases unmatched: 4. Germline-derived CDR1 and CDR2 are SSHAT and FNYEAQ (reference sequence).

The V gene is TRBV18, the J gene TRBJ2-2; 7 bases line up with TRBD2. CDR3 length: 14 amino acids. Trimming took 1 base from V and 6 from J; bases not matched to a gene: 2. Germline CDR1 KGHSH, CDR2 LQKENI. The CDR3 DNA reads TGTGCCAGCTCACCACGCGGGGGATCCGGGGAGCTGTTTTTT. Protein sequence: CASSPRGGSGELFF.

The table lists this clone with a few counts. The chain has TRBV7-2 and TRBJ1-2; D is unclear. The V and J ends lost 2 bases and 5 bases respectively, with 9 bases between them. This CDR3 comprises 13 residues. Germline assignment: CDR1 SGHTA and CDR2 FQGNSA. In DNA, the CDR3 is TGTGCCAGCAGCTTAAGAGGTTTATATGGCTACACCTTC. Amino acid sequence: CASSLRGLYGYTF. Supplemented by reference TRBV7-2 and TRBJ1-2, the full variable domain reads GAGVSQSPSNKVTEKGKDVELRCDPISGHTALYWYRQSLGQGLEFLIYFQGNSAPDKSGLPSDRFSAERTGGSVSTLTIQRTQQEDSAVYLCASSLRGLYGYTFGSGTRLTVV.

The chain joins TRBV11-1 to TRBJ1-1, with D unclear. The germline CDR1 and CDR2 sequences are SGHAT and FQDESV (reference sequence). V was shortened by 2 bases and J by 1 base, with 5 bases between the two germline ends. CDR3 length equals 13 residues. CDR3 sequence (DNA): TGTGCCAGCAGCTTAACTGGGAACACTGAAGCTTTCTTT. This codes for CASSLTGNTEAFF.

The chain joins TRBV29-1 to TRBJ1-5; no clear D gene. V lost 4 bases and J lost 0, with 4 bases in between. This CDR3 region has 12 residues. The germline V gene has CDR1 SQVTM and CDR2 ANQGSEA. CDR3 amino acids: CSVAGSNQPQHF. CDR3 bases: TGCAGCGTTGCCGGTAGCAATCAGCCCCAGCATTTT.